This T cell receptor (beta chain) was obtained from a study of blood T cells in healthy people across ages. A second PCR, run for roughly 7 to 12 cycles, used a sample-barcoded 5' primer plus a J-beta primer mix. Via MiXCR, TCRdb re-called the 5' RACE reads, giving one row per CDR3 protein. There are around 870,000 distinct CDR3 sequences in the sample; 29% occur only once, and roughly 17% lies in the top ten. This clonotype has a count of ten or more. Germline V gene sequence: CDR1 MNHEY, CDR2 SVGEGT. The CDR3 has 17 amino acids. V was trimmed by 6 bases and J by 5 bases, leaving 23 bases between them.

Sequencing used blood. The V and J genes are TRBV6-2 or TRBV6-3 and TRBJ2-1, with D possibly matching TRBD2 (7 bases). This receptor was taken from a woman older than 75 in good health. The CDR3 sequence: CASSGSLGRGAHNEQFF. The DNA for the CDR3 is TGTGCCAGCAGCGGTTCTCTGGGTCGGGGGGCGCACAATGAGCAGTTCTTC.